This T cell receptor (beta chain) appears in the sequencing data of a study of blood T cells in healthy people across ages. There are a few counts of this clonotype. The use of a sample-barcoded 5' primer and a J-beta primer mix characterized a second PCR of roughly 6 to 11 cycles. TCRdb called the 5' RACE reads again in MiXCR, with one record for every CDR3 protein. The table has hundreds of thousands of distinct CDR3 sequences, approximately 25% seen once. From germline, CDR1 is SQVTM and CDR2 ANQGSEA. The CDR3 extends over 11 amino acids. V gave up 3 bases and J gave up 14 bases, with 16 bases separating them. These data also featured in a second study, about T cells of mothers and their children. This second study notes: The study obtained over 8 million TCR beta CDR3 reads per mother and about 3 million per child.

The sequenced material came from blood. The V and J genes are TRBV29-1 and TRBJ1-2, with a possible D match to TRBD1 (5 bases). This receptor was obtained from a boy aged 5-17 years in good health. The CDR3 region is CSVEGTGRSTF. In DNA form, the CDR3 reads TGCAGCGTTGAGGGGACGGGGAGGTCTACCTTC.